Only a few counts were recorded for the clone carrying this TCR beta chain. The antigen remains undetermined. This specimen comes from a study of regulatory T cells in long-lasting Graves disease. Findings and limits, study-wide: Repertoires from persistent disease leaned toward TRBV28, TRBJ1-2 and TRBJ2-5.

Sample time point: newly diagnosed GD, antithyroid drugs for less than 3 months. From RNA extracted from PBMCs, the TCR library was made. Combining iRepertoire HTBI primers with Arm-PCR of CDR3 regions, the authors built TCR beta libraries. TCRdb analysed the multiplex PCR reads with MiXCR anew, one entry per CDR3 protein. This table has about 460,000 distinct CDR3 sequences, 12% to 15% appearing once. Between the trimmed V and J ends, which lost 5 bases and 1 base, there was a span of 12 bases. The germline gives CDR1 SGHNT, CDR2 YENEEA. The CDR3 is 15 amino acids. This sample also appeared in a second study, on T cells in Graves' hyperthyroidism and ophthalmopathy.

The chain employs TRBV11-3 and TRBJ2-1, with a tentative D call TRBD1 (6 bases). This receptor was obtained from a woman aged 45-60 years with Graves disease. The material was peripheral blood mononuclear cells (PBMCs), obtained at new diagnosis, from a patient treated with antithyroid drugs. The DNA of the CDR3 is TGTGCCAGCAGCGACCAGGACAGTTCCTACAATGAGCAGTTCTTC. Translation gives CASSDQDSSYNEQFF.